This T cell receptor beta chain was profiled in a study of blood T cell repertoires in COVID-19. About the research overall: Italy, Spain and the United States were the sources of the convalescent and acute COVID-19 samples.

Study processing details: It was from reference gene primer amplification that nucleated cell counts were estimated. Sequencing used immunoSEQ multiplex PCR; TCRdb keeps in-frame clones, though not all of them. For V, J and clone size, that table is used; D and trimming come from the DNA. The table lists 200,000 to 250,000 clones, 82% of them singletons. Sequencing used PBMCs or T cells enriched from blood (not recorded which). The sequence derives from a woman aged 55-69 years who had recovered from COVID-19.

The CDR3 nucleotides are TGTGCCAGCGGACAGGGTTATGGCTACACCTTC. Amino acid sequence: CASGQGYGYTF. The chain has TRBV12-3 or TRBV12-4 and TRBJ1-2; 8 nucleotides agree with TRBD1. There are 11 residues in the CDR3. J lost 5 bases, V lost 8 bases, and 1 base had no gene match.